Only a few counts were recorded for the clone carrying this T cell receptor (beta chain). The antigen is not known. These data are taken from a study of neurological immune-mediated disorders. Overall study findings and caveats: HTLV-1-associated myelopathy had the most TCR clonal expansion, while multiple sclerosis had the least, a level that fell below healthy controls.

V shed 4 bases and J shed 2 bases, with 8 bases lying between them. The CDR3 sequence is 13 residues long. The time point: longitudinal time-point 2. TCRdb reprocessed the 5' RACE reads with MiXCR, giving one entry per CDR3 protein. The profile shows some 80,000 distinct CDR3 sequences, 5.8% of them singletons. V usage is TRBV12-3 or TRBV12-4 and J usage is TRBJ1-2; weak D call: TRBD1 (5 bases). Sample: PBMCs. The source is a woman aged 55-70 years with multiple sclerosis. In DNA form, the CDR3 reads TGTGCCAGCAGTTCGGGGGAGAACTATGGCTACACCTTC. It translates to CASSSGENYGYTF.